The rows below give T cell receptor beta chains drawn from one sample of a study of spatial heterogeneity in lung cancer. TCRdb reanalysed the 5' RACE reads using MiXCR and keeps one entry per CDR3 protein. The sample has 20,000 to 30,000 distinct CDR3 sequences, around 5% seen once. The sequencing here drew on PBMCs, taken at surgery. The source of these receptors is a male donor with early-stage non-small cell lung cancer. Each CDR3 is given with its conserved first and last residue. The order of the fields is V gene, D gene, J gene, CDR3 protein. A D gene is named only where the DNA matches it firmly.

v_call: TRBV7-2
d_call: TRBD2
j_call: TRBJ2-2
cdr3_aa: CASIQPGLAATGELFF

v_call: TRBV19
d_call: NA
j_call: TRBJ1-1
cdr3_aa: CASTKDRNTEAFF

v_call: TRBV28
d_call: NA
j_call: TRBJ2-7
cdr3_aa: CASSPQGRRYEQYF

v_call: TRBV29-1
d_call: NA
j_call: TRBJ2-3
cdr3_aa: CSVRNLRTDTQYF

v_call: TRBV30
d_call: NA
j_call: TRBJ2-4
cdr3_aa: CAWSGGEAKNIQYF

v_call: TRBV6-6
d_call: TRBD2
j_call: TRBJ2-1
cdr3_aa: CASRSLAGGAYNEQFF

v_call: TRBV9
d_call: TRBD1
j_call: TRBJ1-6
cdr3_aa: CASSGTGTGDSPLHF

v_call: TRBV19
d_call: NA
j_call: TRBJ2-2
cdr3_aa: CASSRQGVTGELFF

v_call: TRBV7-9
d_call: NA
j_call: TRBJ1-1
cdr3_aa: CASSLGSGAVNTEAFF

v_call: TRBV5-1
d_call: TRBD2
j_call: TRBJ2-1
cdr3_aa: CASSLEGGGRDEQFF

v_call: TRBV11-2
d_call: TRBD2
j_call: TRBJ2-1
cdr3_aa: CASSFLAGASYNEQFF

v_call: TRBV6-5
d_call: TRBD1
j_call: TRBJ2-5
cdr3_aa: CASSTQGVRETQYF

v_call: TRBV29-1
d_call: TRBD2
j_call: TRBJ2-3
cdr3_aa: CSVELAGSTDTQYF

v_call: TRBV7-2
d_call: NA
j_call: TRBJ2-5
cdr3_aa: CASNLNPQETQYF

v_call: TRBV5-1
d_call: NA
j_call: TRBJ1-1
cdr3_aa: CASSLFGVMNTEAFF

v_call: TRBV4-3
d_call: NA
j_call: TRBJ2-7
cdr3_aa: CASSQEGPPRAHEQYF

v_call: TRBV5-1
d_call: TRBD2
j_call: TRBJ2-7
cdr3_aa: CASSPRTSGYEQYF

v_call: TRBV20-1
d_call: NA
j_call: TRBJ2-1
cdr3_aa: CSARRGGGSYNEQFF

v_call: TRBV7-2
d_call: NA
j_call: TRBJ2-5
cdr3_aa: CASSATGPRETQYF

v_call: TRBV4-1
d_call: NA
j_call: TRBJ1-1
cdr3_aa: CASSRSPTADTEAFF

v_call: TRBV19
d_call: NA
j_call: TRBJ2-1
cdr3_aa: CASTRESSYNEQFF

v_call: TRBV29-1
d_call: NA
j_call: TRBJ1-1
cdr3_aa: CSVARGREEAFF

v_call: TRBV5-1
d_call: TRBD2
j_call: TRBJ2-5
cdr3_aa: CASSSRGGLETQYF

v_call: TRBV2
d_call: NA
j_call: TRBJ2-4
cdr3_aa: CASSEGGKGIQYF

v_call: TRBV7-4
d_call: NA
j_call: TRBJ1-3
cdr3_aa: CASSFVPPVCTIYF

v_call: TRBV6-5
d_call: TRBD1
j_call: TRBJ1-1
cdr3_aa: CASRYGTGSTSEAFF

v_call: TRBV29-1
d_call: NA
j_call: TRBJ1-1
cdr3_aa: CSVTNRNTEAFF

v_call: TRBV12-3/TRBV12-4
d_call: TRBD1
j_call: TRBJ2-1
cdr3_aa: CASRQGWNEQFF

v_call: TRBV11-2
d_call: TRBD1
j_call: TRBJ2-2
cdr3_aa: CASSFLQGADGELFF

v_call: TRBV6-5
d_call: NA
j_call: TRBJ2-5
cdr3_aa: CASSYTRQQETQYF

v_call: TRBV7-2
d_call: NA
j_call: TRBJ1-1
cdr3_aa: CASSPGRGDLKAFF

v_call: TRBV12-3/TRBV12-4
d_call: TRBD1
j_call: TRBJ1-1
cdr3_aa: CASSRRTGAGPEAFF

v_call: TRBV6-1
d_call: NA
j_call: TRBJ2-2
cdr3_aa: CASRLQNTGELFF

v_call: TRBV4-3
d_call: NA
j_call: TRBJ1-1
cdr3_aa: CASSQGQRPAEAFF

v_call: TRBV10-3
d_call: TRBD1
j_call: TRBJ1-1
cdr3_aa: CAIRGTETMNTEAFF

v_call: TRBV5-1
d_call: NA
j_call: TRBJ2-3
cdr3_aa: CASSAGTADTQYF